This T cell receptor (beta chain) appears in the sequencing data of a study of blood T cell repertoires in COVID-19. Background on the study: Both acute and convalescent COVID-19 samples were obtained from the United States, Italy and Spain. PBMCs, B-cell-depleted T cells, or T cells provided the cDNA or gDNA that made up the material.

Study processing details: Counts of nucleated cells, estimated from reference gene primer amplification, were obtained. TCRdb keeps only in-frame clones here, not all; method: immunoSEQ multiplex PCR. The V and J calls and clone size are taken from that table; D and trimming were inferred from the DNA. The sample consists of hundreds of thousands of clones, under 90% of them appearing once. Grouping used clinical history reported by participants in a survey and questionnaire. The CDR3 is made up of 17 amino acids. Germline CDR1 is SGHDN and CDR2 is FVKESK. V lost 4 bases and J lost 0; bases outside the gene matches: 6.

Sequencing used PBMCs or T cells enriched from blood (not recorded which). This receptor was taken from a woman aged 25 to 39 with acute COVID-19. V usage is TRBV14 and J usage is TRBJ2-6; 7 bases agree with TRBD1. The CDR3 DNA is TGTGCCAGCAGCCTCAACAGGGGAATCTCTGGGGCCAACGTCCTGACTTTC. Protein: CASSLNRGISGANVLTF.